Sequencing of this TCR beta chain was carried out in a study of cytotoxic CD8 clonotypes in ibrutinib-treated CLL. This clone was counted only a few times. Its specificity is unknown. The study's findings and limits: The clonality rise at ibrutinib response reflected private clonotype expansion.

This CDR3 has 13 amino acids. Trimming took 0 bases from V and 6 from J; bases not matched to a gene: 0. Germline V CDR1 and CDR2: SGDLS, YYNGEE. This table comes from immunoSEQ multiplex PCR, and its TCRdb copy is limited to in-frame clones, with some not included. The repertoire consists of a few hundred thousand clones, with 67% occurring once and the leading ten covering roughly 6.3%. The sample in question was PBMCs, obtained after 36 months of ibrutinib treatment. This TCR derives from a human donor with chronic lymphocytic leukemia. V and J are TRBV9 and TRBJ2-1, with TRBD1 identical over 7 bases. Written as DNA, the CDR3 is TGTGCCAGCAGCGTAGGGGACAGCAATGAGCAGTTCTTC. Its translation: CASSVGDSNEQFF.